This T cell receptor beta chain stems from a study of identical twins. TCRdb ran MiXCR on the 5' RACE reads and lists one entry per CDR3 protein. The sample consists of nearly 650,000 distinct CDR3 sequences, roughly 7.1% of them appearing once. These data were also filed under a second study, of yellow fever vaccine responses in identical twins.

The TCR sequence derives from a woman between 18 and 30 years old in good health. The sample comprised PBMCs.

CDR3 region: CASSLSFGRWGYTF. CDR3 DNA: TGTGCCAGCAGCTTAAGTTTCGGCCGGTGGGGCTACACCTTC. The chain carries TRBV11-2 and TRBJ1-2, with D unclear. The germline CDR1 and CDR2 sequences are SGHAT and FQNNGV. Trimming removed 2 bases from V and 8 bases from J, with 15 bases in between. This CDR3 is 14 amino acids long.